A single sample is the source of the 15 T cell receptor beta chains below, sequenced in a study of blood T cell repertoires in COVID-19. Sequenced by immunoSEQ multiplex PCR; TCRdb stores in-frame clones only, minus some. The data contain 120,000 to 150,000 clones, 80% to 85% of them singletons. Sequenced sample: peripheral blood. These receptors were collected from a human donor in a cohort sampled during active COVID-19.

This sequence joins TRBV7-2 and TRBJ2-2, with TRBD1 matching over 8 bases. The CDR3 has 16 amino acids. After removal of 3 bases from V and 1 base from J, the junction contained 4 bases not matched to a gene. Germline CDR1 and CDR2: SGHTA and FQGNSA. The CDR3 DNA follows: TGTGCCAGCAGCTTTACGACAGGGGTGAACACCGGGGAGCTGTTTTTT. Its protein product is CASSFTTGVNTGELFF.

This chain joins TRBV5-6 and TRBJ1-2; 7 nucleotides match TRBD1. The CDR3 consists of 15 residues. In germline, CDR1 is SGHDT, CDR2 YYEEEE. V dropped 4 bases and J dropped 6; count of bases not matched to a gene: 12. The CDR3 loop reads CASSPELQGLNGYTF. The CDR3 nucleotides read TGTGCCAGCAGCCCGGAATTACAGGGGTTGAATGGCTACACCTTC.

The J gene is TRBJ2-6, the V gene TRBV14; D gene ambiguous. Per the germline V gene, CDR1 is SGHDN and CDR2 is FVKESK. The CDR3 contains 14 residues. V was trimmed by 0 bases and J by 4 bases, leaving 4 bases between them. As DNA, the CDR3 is TGTGCCAGCAGCCAAGAGTTAGGGGCCAACGTCCTGACTTTC. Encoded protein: CASSQELGANVLTF.

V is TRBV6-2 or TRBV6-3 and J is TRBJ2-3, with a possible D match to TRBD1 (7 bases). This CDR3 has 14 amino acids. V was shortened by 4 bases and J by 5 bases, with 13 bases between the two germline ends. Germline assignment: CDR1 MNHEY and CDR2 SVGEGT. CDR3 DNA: TGTGCCAGCAGTTCTCAGGGGGGAGGAGATACGCAGTATTTT. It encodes CASSSQGGGDTQYF.

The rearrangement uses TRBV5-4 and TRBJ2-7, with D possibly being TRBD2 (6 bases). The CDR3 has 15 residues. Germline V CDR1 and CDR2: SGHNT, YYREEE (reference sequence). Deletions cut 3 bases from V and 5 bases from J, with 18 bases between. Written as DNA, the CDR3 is TGTGCCAGCAGCTCGAAGTCCGGGACTTATAACGAGCAGTACTTC. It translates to CASSSKSGTYNEQYF.

CDR3 DNA sequence: TGTGCCAGCAGCTTCTTAGAAGAGCAGTTCTTC. This gives the protein CASSFLEEQFF. V and J are TRBV5-6 and TRBJ2-1; D is uncertain. The V end was cut by 2 bases, the J end by 10 bases, with 7 bases between. Germline assignment: CDR1 SGHDT and CDR2 YYEEEE. The CDR3 loop spans 11 amino acids.

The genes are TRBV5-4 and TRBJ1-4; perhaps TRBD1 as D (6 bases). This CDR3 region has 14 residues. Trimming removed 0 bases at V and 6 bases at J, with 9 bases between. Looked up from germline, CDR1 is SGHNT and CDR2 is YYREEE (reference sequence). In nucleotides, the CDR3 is TGTGCCAGCAGCTTGGCAGGGGTGGATGAAAAACTGTTTTTT. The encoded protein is CASSLAGVDEKLFF. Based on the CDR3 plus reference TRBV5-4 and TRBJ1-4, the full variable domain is ETGVTQSPTHLIKTRGQQVTLRCSSQSGHNTVSWYQQALGQGPQFIFQYYREEENGRGNFPPRFSGLQFPNYSSELNVNALELDDSALYLCASSLAGVDEKLFFGSGTQLSVL.

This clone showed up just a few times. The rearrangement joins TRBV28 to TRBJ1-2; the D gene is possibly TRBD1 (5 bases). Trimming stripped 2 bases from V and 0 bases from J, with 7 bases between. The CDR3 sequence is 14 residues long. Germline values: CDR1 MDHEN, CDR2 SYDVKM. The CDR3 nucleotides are TGTGCCAGCAGTTTAACAGGAACTAACTATGGCTACACCTTC. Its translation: CASSLTGTNYGYTF.

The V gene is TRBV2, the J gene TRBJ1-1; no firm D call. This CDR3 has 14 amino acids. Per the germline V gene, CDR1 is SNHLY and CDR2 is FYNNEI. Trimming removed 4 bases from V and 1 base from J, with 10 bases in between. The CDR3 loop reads CASSGGFRNTEAFF. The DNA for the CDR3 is TGTGCCAGCAGTGGCGGGTTTCGGAACACTGAAGCTTTCTTT.

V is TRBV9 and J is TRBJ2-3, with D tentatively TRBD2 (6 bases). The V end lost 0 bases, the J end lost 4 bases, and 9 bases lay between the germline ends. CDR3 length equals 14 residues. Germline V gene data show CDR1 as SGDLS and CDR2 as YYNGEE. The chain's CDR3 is CASSVELAPDTQYF. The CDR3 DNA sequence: TGTGCCAGCAGCGTAGAACTAGCCCCAGATACGCAGTATTTT. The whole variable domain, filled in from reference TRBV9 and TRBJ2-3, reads DSGVTQTPKHLITATGQRVTLRCSPRSGDLSVYWYQQSLDQGLQFLIQYYNGEERAKGNILERFSAQQFPDLHSELNLSSLELGDSALYFCASSVELAPDTQYFGPGTRLTVL.

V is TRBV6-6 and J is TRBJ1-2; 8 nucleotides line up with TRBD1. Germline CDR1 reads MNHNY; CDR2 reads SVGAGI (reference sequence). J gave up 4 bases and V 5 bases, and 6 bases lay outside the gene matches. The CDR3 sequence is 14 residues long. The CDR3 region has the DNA TGTGCCAGCAGTACCCGGGACAGGTTCTATGGCTACACCTTC. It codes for CASSTRDRFYGYTF.

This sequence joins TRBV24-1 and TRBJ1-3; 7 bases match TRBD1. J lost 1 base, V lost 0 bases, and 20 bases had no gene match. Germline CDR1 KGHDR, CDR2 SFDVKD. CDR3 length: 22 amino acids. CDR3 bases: TGTGCCACCAGTGATTTGAGGTGGGACAGAGCCTGTACTCGTGTATCTGGAAACACCATATATTTT. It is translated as CATSDLRWDRACTRVSGNTIYF.

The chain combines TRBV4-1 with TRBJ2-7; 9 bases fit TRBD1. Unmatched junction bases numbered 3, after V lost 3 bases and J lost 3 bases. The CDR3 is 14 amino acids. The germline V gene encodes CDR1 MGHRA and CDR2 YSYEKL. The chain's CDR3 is CASSHGTGFYEQYF. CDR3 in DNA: TGCGCCAGCAGCCACGGGACAGGGTTCTACGAGCAGTACTTC.

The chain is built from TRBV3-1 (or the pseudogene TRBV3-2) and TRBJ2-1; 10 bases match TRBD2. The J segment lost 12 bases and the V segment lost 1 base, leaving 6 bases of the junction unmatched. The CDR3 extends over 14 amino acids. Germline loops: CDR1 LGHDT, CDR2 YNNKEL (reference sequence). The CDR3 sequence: CASSQGLAGARQFF. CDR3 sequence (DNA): TGTGCCAGCAGCCAAGGCCTAGCGGGGGCCCGGCAGTTCTTC.

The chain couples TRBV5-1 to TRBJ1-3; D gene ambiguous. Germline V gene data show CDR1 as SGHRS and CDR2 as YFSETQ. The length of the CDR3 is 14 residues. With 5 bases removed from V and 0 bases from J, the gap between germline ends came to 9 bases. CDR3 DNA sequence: TGCGCCAGCAGGACCGAGGTCTCTGGAAACACCATATATTTT. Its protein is CASRTEVSGNTIYF.